One sample yielded the 23 T cell receptor beta chains listed below, sequenced in a study of blood T cells in healthy people across ages. Primers used in a second PCR of roughly 6 to 12 cycles were a sample-barcoded 5' primer and a J-beta primer mix. From the 5' RACE reads, TCRdb called clonotypes with MiXCR, one entry per CDR3 protein. This table holds about 1,500,000 distinct CDR3 sequences, 42% found once. The specimen sequenced was blood. Every receptor here comes from a woman in her late teens or twenties in good health.

This clonotype was detected ten times or more. The rearrangement links TRBV20-1 to TRBJ2-3, with TRBD2 matching 10 bases. Germline values: CDR1 DFQATT, CDR2 SNEGSKA (reference sequence). The CDR3 contains 15 residues. Trimming at V came to 1 base and at J to 4 bases, leaving 5 bases not matched to a gene. The CDR3 region has the DNA TGCAGTGCTAGAGTTGCTAGCGGGAGCGCAGATACGCAGTATTTT. It specifies CSARVASGSADTQYF.

This clonotype was detected once. This chain joins TRBV29-1 and TRBJ2-3, with D hard to call. CDR1 is SQVTM, CDR2 ANQGSEA, per germline. The CDR3 extends over 12 amino acids. V was shortened by 7 bases and J by 5 bases, with 13 bases between the two germline ends. The DNA of the CDR3 is TGCAGCGGAGAATACGGTGGAGATACGCAGTATTTT. Translating gives CSGEYGGDTQYF.

The chain has TRBV2 and TRBJ1-2; D is unclear. The germline gives CDR1 SNHLY, CDR2 FYNNEI. V was cut by 6 bases and J by 3 bases, with 11 bases left in between. The CDR3 covers 13 residues. The CDR3 DNA reads as TGTGCCAGCAGCCAACCACTGGACTATGGCTACACCTTC. Translation gives CASSQPLDYGYTF.

This clonotype was found a few times. This chain links TRBV9 with TRBJ2-1; TRBD2 is a possible D gene (7 bases). The CDR3 is made up of 15 amino acids. From germline, CDR1 is SGDLS and CDR2 YYNGEE. V lost 0 bases and J lost 4, with 11 bases in between. The CDR3 is CASSVAGDYYNEQFF. The CDR3 bases are TGTGCCAGCAGCGTAGCAGGGGACTATTACAATGAGCAGTTCTTC.

The V gene is TRBV20-1, the J gene TRBJ2-7; 9 nucleotides align to TRBD2. The CDR3 runs to 16 residues. CDR1 DFQATT and CDR2 SNEGSKA come from the germline V gene (reference sequence). Germline trimming cut 2 bases from V and 1 base from J; bases unmatched to any gene: 9. CDR3 coding DNA: TGCAGTGCTAGACCCCAACGACTAGCGGCGTCCTACGAGCAGTACTTC. Amino acid sequence: CSARPQRLAASYEQYF.

This clonotype was recorded once. This chain uses TRBV29-1 with TRBJ2-5; D is perhaps TRBD2 (5 bases). V dropped 4 bases and J dropped 4 bases, with 13 bases sitting between them. The CDR3 totals 13 residues. Germline CDR1 SQVTM, CDR2 ANQGSEA. The CDR3 DNA reads TGCAGCGTTGGCTGGACTGTAAGAGAGACCCAGTACTTC. Translating gives CSVGWTVRETQYF.

This chain connects TRBV5-1 to TRBJ2-3; a possible D gene is TRBD1 (6 bases). V was pared by 4 bases and J by 0 bases, with 18 bases between. The germline CDR1 and CDR2 sequences are SGHRS and YFSETQ. The CDR3 consists of 17 residues. The CDR3 DNA reads as TGCGCCAGCAGCGTCCACCCCGGGACAACTAGCACAGATACGCAGTATTTT. This encodes CASSVHPGTTSTDTQYF.

This clonotype was counted once. This chain joins TRBV6-1 and TRBJ2-4, with 7 bases matching TRBD2. TRBJ2-7 matches the DNA end more closely, so the J call is doubtful. CDR3 length: 15 residues. In germline, CDR1 is MNHNS, CDR2 SASEGT. The CDR3 reads CASGLEGAATYEQYF. CDR3 nucleotides: TGTGCCAGCGGACTAGAGGGAGCAGCCACCTACGAGCAGTACTTC.

This clonotype was seen only a few times. One end of the junction fails to match germline, which may point to a read error. The V gene is TRBV10-3, the J gene TRBJ2-1; TRBD2 might be the D (5 bases). The CDR3 has 16 amino acids. Germline values: CDR1 ENHRY, CDR2 SYGVKD. CDR3 residues: CASSEVGAASYNEQFF. In DNA, the CDR3 is TGTGCCAGCAGTGAGGTGGGAGCGGCCTCCTACAATGAGCAGTTCTTC.

This clonotype was seen only a few times. The genes are TRBV14 and TRBJ2-7; unclear D gene. The CDR3 runs to 14 residues. CDR1 is SGHDN and CDR2 is FVKESK in the germline V gene. Trimming removed 3 bases at V and 0 bases at J, with 9 bases between. CDR3 sequence: CASSQAADSYEQYF. The CDR3 DNA reads TGTGCCAGCAGCCAGGCTGCTGACTCCTACGAGCAGTACTTC.

The chain carries TRBV6-1 and TRBJ2-7; D unclear. This CDR3 is 11 amino acids long. Germline CDR1 is MNHNS and CDR2 is SASEGT. V was clipped by 9 bases and J by 3 bases, with 9 bases between them. CDR3 in DNA: TGTGCCAGTGCCCCGGGCTACGAGCAGTACTTC. It specifies CASAPGYEQYF.

A few counts support this clonotype. The rearrangement joins TRBV18 to TRBJ2-3; D might be TRBD1 (6 bases). CDR1 is KGHSH and CDR2 is LQKENI in the germline V gene. There are 15 residues in the CDR3. Trimming removed 2 bases from V and 4 bases from J, with 13 bases in between. The CDR3 DNA reads as TGTGCCAGCTCACCAAAGACAGGTTCCTCAGATACGCAGTATTTT. Protein: CASSPKTGSSDTQYF.

This clonotype came up a few times. The V gene is TRBV2, the J gene TRBJ1-6; weak D call: TRBD1 (5 bases). Between the trimmed V and J ends, which lost 8 bases and 6 bases, there was a span of 11 bases. Germline V gene data show CDR1 as SNHLY and CDR2 as FYNNEI. This CDR3 has 13 amino acids. The CDR3 DNA sequence: TGTGCCAGCCGGGGCAACACTAATTCACCCCTCCACTTT. Its translation is CASRGNTNSPLHF.

This rearrangement joins TRBV7-2 to TRBJ2-1, with TRBD2 matching over 7 bases. CDR3 length: 17 amino acids. Germline V lookup: CDR1 SGHTA, CDR2 FQGNSA. The V segment lost 5 bases and the J segment 0 bases; nucleotides outside the gene matches: 10. The CDR3 bases are TGTGCCAGCAGCCAGACAAGCGGGACGAGCTCCTACAATGAGCAGTTCTTC. Translation gives CASSQTSGTSSYNEQFF.

The chain is built from TRBV7-8 and TRBJ1-1, with D maybe TRBD1 (6 bases). The CDR3 has 16 amino acids. Germline V gene data show CDR1 as SGHVS and CDR2 as FQNEAQ. The V end lost 5 bases, the J end lost 4 bases, and 20 bases lay between the germline ends. The CDR3 DNA is TGTGCCAGCAGCGCCTCCCGGGACATAGTTCCCACTGAAGCTTTCTTT. The encoded protein is CASSASRDIVPTEAFF.

CDR3 bases: TGTGCCAGCAGTTACGTCGGATCAAACTATGGCTACACCTTC. Its protein is CASSYVGSNYGYTF. The chain carries TRBV6-2 or TRBV6-3 and TRBJ1-2, with D hard to call. The length of the CDR3 is 14 residues. The germline CDR1 and CDR2 sequences are MNHEY and SVGEGT. Trimming removed 2 bases at V and 2 bases at J, with 9 bases between.

The rearrangement uses TRBV21-1 and TRBJ1-4; the tabulated D call, TRBD1, remains unverified against the DNA. TRBV21-1 is a recognized pseudogene. This CDR3 comprises 15 residues. CDR3: CASSGQGRGEEKLFF. As DNA, the CDR3 is TGTGCCAGCAGCGGACAGGGGCGCGGGGAAGAAAAACTGTTTTTT.

This clonotype was seen ten or more times. The chain is built from TRBV29-1 and TRBJ2-7; D remains ambiguous. CDR1 and CDR2 from the germline V gene are SQVTM and ANQGSEA. This CDR3 has 10 amino acids. Trimming cost V 5 bases and J 2 bases, with 4 bases left between them. CDR3 sequence reads: CSVLTYEQYF. In nucleotides, the CDR3 is TGCAGCGTTCTTACCTACGAGCAGTACTTC.

This clonotype was seen a few times. The V and J genes are TRBV10-3 and TRBJ1-2; 8 bases line up with TRBD1. Looked up from germline, CDR1 is ENHRY and CDR2 is SYGVKD. This CDR3 is 15 amino acids long. The V and J ends lost 4 bases and 2 bases, in that order; junction bases with no gene match: 6. In DNA form, the CDR3 reads TGTGCCATCAGTGCTTCACAGGGGGGCAACTATGGCTACACCTTC. Amino acids: CAISASQGGNYGYTF.

CDR3 sequence reads: CASNQNSAGGGEQFF. The CDR3 DNA reads TGTGCCAGCAACCAGAATTCCGCGGGTGGTGGTGAGCAGTTCTTC. J is TRBJ2-1 and V is TRBV16; D may be TRBD2 (5 bases). There are 15 residues in the CDR3. Germline V gene lookup returns CDR1 KGHSY and CDR2 FQNENV. V lost 7 bases to trimming and J lost 9 bases, with 22 bases between them.

The V and J genes are TRBV28 and TRBJ2-7; D is possibly TRBD1 or TRBD2 (5 bases each). V dropped 10 bases and J dropped 3 bases, with 16 bases sitting between them. The CDR3 runs 13 residues. In germline, CDR1 is MDHEN, CDR2 SYDVKM. CDR3: CATLNRDHYEQYF. The CDR3 nucleotides read TGTGCCACCCTGAACCGGGACCACTACGAGCAGTACTTC.

The chain has TRBV20-1 and TRBJ2-3; TRBD2 agrees at 14 bases. CDR1 DFQATT and CDR2 SNEGSKA come from the germline V gene (reference sequence). With V trimmed by 8 bases and J by 4 bases, 14 bases remained unmatched. The CDR3 consists of 17 residues. This CDR3 reads CSPTGTSGRQTPDTQYF. The CDR3 DNA reads as TGCAGTCCTACCGGGACTAGCGGGAGACAAACACCAGATACGCAGTATTTT.

In DNA, the CDR3 is TGCAGTGTCTGGGGGGGAGGCACTGAAGCTTTCTTT. Its protein is CSVWGGGTEAFF. This sequence joins TRBV20-1 and TRBJ1-1, with D tentatively TRBD1 (5 bases). CDR1 is DFQATT, CDR2 SNEGSKA, per germline (reference sequence). The ends were cut back, 7 bases at V and 4 bases at J, with 13 bases in the middle. The CDR3 consists of 12 residues.